Here is one T cell receptor beta chain with its context. No antigen is known for it. No much larger clone exists at a distance of one base, and base qualities are not known. Library construction relied on the immunoSEQ multiplex PCR assay. TCRdb retrieved this table from immuneACCESS and kept in-frame rearrangements only. Not all clones are present; in checked studies, unresolved V genes account for under half, and no reason is known for the remainder. Counted in this sample were tens of thousands of clones; 80% to 95% of them appeared once. The leading ten clones occupy roughly 0.37% of the sample. These data belong to a study of technical replicates of blood from a handful of donors (dated by TCRdb to 2016 to 2017). CDR1 SQVTM and CDR2 ANQGSEA are derived from the germline V gene. The cysteine opens and the phenylalanine closes a CDR3 of 14 amino acids. Of the read, only the CDR3 DNA is kept; its 42 bases are in frame from base 1. Trimming takes 8 bases off V and 2 bases off J; junction bases not matched to a gene: 8.

This receptor was taken from a human donor in good health. Some clones in this sample may be carry-over from other donors' samples. The rearrangement combines TRBV29-1 with TRBJ2-3, and 9 junction bases match TRBD2. Sequencing used T cells isolated from PBMCs. CDR3 region: CSIDGLAFTDTQYF. The nucleotides read TGCAGCATCGACGGACTAGCGTTCACAGATACGCAGTATTTT.